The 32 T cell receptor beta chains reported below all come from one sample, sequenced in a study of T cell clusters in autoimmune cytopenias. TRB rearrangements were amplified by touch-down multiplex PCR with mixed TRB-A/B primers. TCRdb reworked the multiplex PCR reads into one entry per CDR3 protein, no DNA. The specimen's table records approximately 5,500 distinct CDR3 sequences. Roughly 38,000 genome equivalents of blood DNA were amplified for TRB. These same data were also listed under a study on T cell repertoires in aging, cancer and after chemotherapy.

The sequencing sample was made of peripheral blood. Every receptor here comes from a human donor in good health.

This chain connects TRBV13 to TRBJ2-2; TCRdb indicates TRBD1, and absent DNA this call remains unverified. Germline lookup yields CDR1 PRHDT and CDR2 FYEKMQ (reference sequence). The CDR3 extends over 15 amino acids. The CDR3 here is CASSLGGGASGELFF.

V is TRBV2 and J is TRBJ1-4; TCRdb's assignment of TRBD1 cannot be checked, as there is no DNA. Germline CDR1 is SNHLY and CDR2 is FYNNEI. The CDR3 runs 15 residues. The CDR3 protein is CASSEARGFNEKLFF.

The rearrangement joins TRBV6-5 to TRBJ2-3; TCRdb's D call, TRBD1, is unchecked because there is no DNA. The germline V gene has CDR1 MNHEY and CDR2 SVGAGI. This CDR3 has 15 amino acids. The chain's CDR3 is CASRDTGVGTDTQYF.

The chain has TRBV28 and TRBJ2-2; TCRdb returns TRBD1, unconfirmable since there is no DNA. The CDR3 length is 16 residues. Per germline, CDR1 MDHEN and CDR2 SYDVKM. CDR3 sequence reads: CASSPHRGLNTGELFF.

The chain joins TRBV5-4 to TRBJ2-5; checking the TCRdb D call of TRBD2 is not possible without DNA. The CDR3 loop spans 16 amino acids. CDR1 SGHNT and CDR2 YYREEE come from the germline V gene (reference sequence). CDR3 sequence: CASSFWVGAGVGTQYF.

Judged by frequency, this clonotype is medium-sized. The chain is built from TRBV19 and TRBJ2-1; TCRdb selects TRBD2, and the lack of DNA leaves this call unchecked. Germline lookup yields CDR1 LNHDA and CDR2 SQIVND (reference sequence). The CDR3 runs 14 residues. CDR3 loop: CASSIVQGLDEQFF.

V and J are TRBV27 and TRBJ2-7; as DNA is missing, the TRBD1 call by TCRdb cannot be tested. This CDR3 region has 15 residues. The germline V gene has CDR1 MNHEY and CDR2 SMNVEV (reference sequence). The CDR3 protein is CASSLGGGLVGEQYF.

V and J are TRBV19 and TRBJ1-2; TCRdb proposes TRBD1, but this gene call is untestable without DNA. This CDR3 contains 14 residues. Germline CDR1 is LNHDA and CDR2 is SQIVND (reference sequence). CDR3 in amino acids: CASSSRGGGYGYTF. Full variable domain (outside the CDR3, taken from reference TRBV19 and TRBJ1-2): DGGITQSPKYLFRKEGQNVTLSCEQNLNHDAMYWYRQDPGQGLRLIYYSQIVNDFQKGDIAEGYSVSREKKESFPLTVTSAQKNPTAFYLCASSSRGGGYGYTFGSGTRLTVV.

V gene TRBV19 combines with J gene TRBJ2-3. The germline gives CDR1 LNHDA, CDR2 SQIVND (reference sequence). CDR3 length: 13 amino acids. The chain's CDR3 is CASSIAYTDTQYF.

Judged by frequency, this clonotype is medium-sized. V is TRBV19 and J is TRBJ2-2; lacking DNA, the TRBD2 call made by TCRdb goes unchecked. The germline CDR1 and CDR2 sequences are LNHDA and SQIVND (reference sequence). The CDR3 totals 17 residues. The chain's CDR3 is CASSIRLAGNRAGELFF.

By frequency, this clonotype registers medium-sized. The CDR3 is CATSDPGTGVTGELFF. V gene TRBV15 combines with J gene TRBJ2-2; the TCRdb D gene call, TRBD1, has no DNA to confirm it. The CDR3 covers 16 residues. Germline assignment: CDR1 LNHNV and CDR2 YYDKDF (reference sequence).

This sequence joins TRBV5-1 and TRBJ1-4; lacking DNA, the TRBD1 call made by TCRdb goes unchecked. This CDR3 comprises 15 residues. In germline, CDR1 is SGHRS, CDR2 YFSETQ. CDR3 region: CASSFLQGIGEKLFF.

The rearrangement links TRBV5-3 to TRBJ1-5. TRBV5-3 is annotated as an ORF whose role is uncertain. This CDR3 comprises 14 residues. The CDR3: CARSSRGSNQPQHF.

CDR3: CASRASSGNTIYF. The chain couples TRBV5-1 to TRBJ1-3. CDR1 and CDR2 (germline): SGHRS, YFSETQ. The CDR3 is 13 amino acids. The full variable domain, rest sourced from reference TRBV5-1 and TRBJ1-3, is KAGVTQTPRYLIKTRGQQVTLSCSPISGHRSVSWYQQTPGQGLQFLFEYFSETQRNKGNFPGRFSGRQFSNSRSEMNVSTLELGDSALYLCASRASSGNTIYFGEGSWLTVV.

The CDR3 sequence is CASSESNQPQHF. The V and J genes are TRBV10-1 and TRBJ1-5. From germline, CDR1 is WNHNN and CDR2 SYGVQD (reference sequence). The CDR3 has 12 amino acids.

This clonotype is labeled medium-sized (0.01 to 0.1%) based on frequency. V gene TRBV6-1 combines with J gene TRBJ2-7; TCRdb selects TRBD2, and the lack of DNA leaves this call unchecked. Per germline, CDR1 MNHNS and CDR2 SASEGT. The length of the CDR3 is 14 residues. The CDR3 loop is CASLPGLAAYEQYF.

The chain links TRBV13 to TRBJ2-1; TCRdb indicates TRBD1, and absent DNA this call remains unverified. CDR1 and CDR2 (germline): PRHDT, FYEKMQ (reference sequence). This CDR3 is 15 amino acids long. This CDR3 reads CASSFSQGTYNEQFF. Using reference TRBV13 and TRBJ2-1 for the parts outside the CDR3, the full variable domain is AAGVIQSPRHLIKEKRETATLKCYPIPRHDTVYWYQQGPGQDPQFLISFYEKMQSDKGSIPDRFSAQQFSDYHSELNMSSLELGDSALYFCASSFSQGTYNEQFFGPGTRLTVL.

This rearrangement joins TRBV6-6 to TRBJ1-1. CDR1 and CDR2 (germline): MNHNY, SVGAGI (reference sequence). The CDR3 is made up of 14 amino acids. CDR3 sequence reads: CASTERDSVTEAFF.

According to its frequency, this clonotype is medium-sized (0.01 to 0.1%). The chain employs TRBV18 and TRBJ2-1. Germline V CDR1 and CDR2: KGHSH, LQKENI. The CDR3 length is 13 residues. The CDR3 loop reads CASSPPTSNEQFF.

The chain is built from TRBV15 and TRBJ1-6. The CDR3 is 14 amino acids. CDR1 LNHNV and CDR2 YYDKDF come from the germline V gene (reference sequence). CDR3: CATSRDSPNSPLHF.

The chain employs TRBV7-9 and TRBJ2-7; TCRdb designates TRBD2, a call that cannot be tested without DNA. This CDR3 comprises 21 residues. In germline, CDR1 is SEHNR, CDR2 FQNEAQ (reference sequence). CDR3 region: CARSKAGRGTSGRFGYYEQYF. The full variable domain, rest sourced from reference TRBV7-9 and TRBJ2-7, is DTGVSQNPRHKITKRGQNVTFRCDPISEHNRLYWYRQTLGQGPEFLTYFQNEAQLEKSRLLSDRFSAERPKGSFSTLEIQRTEQGDSAMYLCARSKAGRGTSGRFGYYEQYFGPGTRLTVT.

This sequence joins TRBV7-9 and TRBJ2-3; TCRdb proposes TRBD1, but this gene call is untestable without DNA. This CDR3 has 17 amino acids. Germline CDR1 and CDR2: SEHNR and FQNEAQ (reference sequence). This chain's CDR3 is CASRPSGTGGFTDTQYF.

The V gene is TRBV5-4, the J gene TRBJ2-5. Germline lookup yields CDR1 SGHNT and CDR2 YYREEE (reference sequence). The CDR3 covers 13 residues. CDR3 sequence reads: CASSLDRGETQYF.

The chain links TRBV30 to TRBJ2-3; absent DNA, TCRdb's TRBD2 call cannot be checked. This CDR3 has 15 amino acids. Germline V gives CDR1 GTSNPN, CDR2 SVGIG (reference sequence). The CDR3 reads CAWSVGWGRTDTQYF. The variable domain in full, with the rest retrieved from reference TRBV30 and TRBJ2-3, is SQTIHQWPATLVQPVGSPLSLECTVEGTSNPNLYWYRQAAGRGLQLLFYSVGIGQISSEVPQNLSASRPQDRQFILSSKKLLLSDSGFYLCAWSVGWGRTDTQYFGPGTRLTVL.

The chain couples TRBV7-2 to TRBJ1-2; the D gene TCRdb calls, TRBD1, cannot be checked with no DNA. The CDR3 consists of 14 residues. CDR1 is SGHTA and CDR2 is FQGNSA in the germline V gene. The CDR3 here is CASSLGKGAYGYTF.

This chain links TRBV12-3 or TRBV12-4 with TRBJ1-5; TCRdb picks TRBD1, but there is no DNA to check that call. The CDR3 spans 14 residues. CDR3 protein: CASNREDRDQPQHF.

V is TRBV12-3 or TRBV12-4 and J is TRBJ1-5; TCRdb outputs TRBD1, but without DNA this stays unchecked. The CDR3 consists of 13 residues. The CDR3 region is CASSTGYRQPQHF.

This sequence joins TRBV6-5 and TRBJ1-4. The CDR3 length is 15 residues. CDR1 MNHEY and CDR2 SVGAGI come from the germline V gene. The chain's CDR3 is CASGLGVGSNEKLFF.

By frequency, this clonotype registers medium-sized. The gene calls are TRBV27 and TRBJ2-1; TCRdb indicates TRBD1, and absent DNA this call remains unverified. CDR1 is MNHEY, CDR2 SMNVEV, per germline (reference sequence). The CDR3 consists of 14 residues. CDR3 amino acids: CASSFRGPGNEQFF.

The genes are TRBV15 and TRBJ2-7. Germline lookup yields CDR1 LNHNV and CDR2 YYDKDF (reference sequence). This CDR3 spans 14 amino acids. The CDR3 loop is CATSRVQGVHEQYF.

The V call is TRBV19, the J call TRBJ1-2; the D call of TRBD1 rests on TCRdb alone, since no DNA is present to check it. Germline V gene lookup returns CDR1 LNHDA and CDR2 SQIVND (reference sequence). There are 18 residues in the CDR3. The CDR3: CASSTMRQGARINYGYTF. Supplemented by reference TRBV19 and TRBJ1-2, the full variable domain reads DGGITQSPKYLFRKEGQNVTLSCEQNLNHDAMYWYRQDPGQGLRLIYYSQIVNDFQKGDIAEGYSVSREKKESFPLTVTSAQKNPTAFYLCASSTMRQGARINYGYTFGSGTRLTVV.

This CDR3 is CASSLIAGDNYGYTF. This chain connects TRBV5-1 to TRBJ1-2; TCRdb gives TRBD1 as the D gene, but with no DNA this cannot be confirmed. This CDR3 has 15 residues. Germline V gene sequence: CDR1 SGHRS, CDR2 YFSETQ.